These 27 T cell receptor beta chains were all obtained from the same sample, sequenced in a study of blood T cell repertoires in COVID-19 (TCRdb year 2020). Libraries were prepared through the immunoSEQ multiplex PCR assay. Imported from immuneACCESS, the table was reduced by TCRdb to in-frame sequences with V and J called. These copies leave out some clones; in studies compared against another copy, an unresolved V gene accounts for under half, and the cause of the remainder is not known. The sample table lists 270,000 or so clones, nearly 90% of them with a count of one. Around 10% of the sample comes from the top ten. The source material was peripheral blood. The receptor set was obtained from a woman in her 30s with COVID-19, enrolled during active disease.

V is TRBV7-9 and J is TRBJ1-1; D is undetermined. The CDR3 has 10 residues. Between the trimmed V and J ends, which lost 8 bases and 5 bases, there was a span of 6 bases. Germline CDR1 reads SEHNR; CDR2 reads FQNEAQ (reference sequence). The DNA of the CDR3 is TGTGCCAGCCGAGGGACTGAAGCTTTCTTT. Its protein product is CASRGTEAFF.

The CDR3 bases are TGTGCCAGCAGCTGGGGGGGACTAGCCTCAGATACGCAGTATTTT. It yields the protein CASSWGGLASDTQYF. The J gene is TRBJ2-3, the V gene TRBV7-6; 9 bases line up with TRBD2. CDR3 length: 15 residues. The ends lost 4 bases at V and 4 bases at J; junction bases unmatched: 6. Germline V gene data show CDR1 as SGHVS and CDR2 as FNYEAQ.

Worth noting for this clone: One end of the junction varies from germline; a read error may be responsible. The chain's CDR3 is CVTSGLLAEAFF. For the CDR3, the DNA is TGTGTCACCAGTGGGTTATTAGCTGAAGCTTTCTTT. The V gene is TRBV24-1, the J gene TRBJ1-1; no clear D. The CDR3 covers 12 residues. Germline CDR1 is KGHDR and CDR2 is SFDVKD.

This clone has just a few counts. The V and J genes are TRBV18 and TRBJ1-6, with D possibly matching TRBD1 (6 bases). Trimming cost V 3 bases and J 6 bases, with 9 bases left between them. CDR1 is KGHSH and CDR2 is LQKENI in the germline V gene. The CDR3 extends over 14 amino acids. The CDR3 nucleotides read TGTGCCAGCTCACCGACAGGAGTTAATTCACCCCTCCACTTT. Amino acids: CASSPTGVNSPLHF. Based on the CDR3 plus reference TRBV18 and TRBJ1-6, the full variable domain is NAGVMQNPRHLVRRRGQEARLRCSPMKGHSHVYWYRQLPEEGLKFMVYLQKENIIDESGMPKERFSAEFPKEGPSILRIQQVVRGDSAAYFCASSPTGVNSPLHFGNGTRLTVT.

The CDR3 region is CASSPFVWAETQYF. As DNA, the CDR3 is TGTGCCAGCTCACCATTTGTTTGGGCAGAGACCCAGTACTTC. The chain recombines TRBV18 with TRBJ2-5, with D uncertain. The CDR3 is made up of 14 amino acids. The germline gives CDR1 KGHSH, CDR2 LQKENI. Trimming left V 2 bases short and J 4 bases short, with 11 bases between.

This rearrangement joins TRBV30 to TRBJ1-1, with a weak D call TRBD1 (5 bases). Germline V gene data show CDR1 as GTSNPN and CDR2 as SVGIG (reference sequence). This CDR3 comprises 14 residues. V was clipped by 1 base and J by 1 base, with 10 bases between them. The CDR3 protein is CAWSAGRGNTEAFF. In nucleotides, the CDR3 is TGTGCCTGGAGTGCGGGGAGGGGGAACACTGAAGCTTTCTTT.

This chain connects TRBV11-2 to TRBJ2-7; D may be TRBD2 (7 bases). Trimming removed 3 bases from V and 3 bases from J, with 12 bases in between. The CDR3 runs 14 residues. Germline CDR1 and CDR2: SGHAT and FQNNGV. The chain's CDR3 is CASSFERGGYEQYF. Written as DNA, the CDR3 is TGTGCCAGCAGCTTTGAAAGGGGGGGCTACGAGCAGTACTTC.

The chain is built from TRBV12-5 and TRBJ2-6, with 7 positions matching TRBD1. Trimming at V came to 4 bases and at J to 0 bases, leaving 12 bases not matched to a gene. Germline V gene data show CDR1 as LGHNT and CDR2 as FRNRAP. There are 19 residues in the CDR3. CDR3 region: CASGSWGQFRNSGANVLTF. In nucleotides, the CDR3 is TGTGCTAGTGGTTCATGGGGACAGTTCCGAAACTCTGGGGCCAACGTCCTGACTTTC.

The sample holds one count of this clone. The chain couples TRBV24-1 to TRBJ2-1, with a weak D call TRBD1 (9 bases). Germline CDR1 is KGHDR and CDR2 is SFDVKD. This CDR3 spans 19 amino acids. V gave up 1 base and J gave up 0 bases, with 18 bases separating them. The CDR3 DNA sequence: TGTGCCACCAGTGATTTAACAGGGACAGGGACTAGCTCCTACAATGAGCAGTTCTTC. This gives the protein CATSDLTGTGTSSYNEQFF.

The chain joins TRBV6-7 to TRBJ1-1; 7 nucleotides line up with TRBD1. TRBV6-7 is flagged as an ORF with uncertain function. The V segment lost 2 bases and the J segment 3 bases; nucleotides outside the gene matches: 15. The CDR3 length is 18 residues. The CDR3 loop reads CASSYTGTEPSGDTEAFF. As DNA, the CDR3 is TGTGCCAGCAGTTACACAGGGACAGAGCCATCAGGGGACACTGAAGCTTTCTTT.

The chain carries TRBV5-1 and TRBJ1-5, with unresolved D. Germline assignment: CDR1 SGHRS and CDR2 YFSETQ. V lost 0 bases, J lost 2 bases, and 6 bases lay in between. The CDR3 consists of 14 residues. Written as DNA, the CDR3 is TGCGCCAGCAGCTTGGACGGAGGCAATCAGCCCCAGCATTTT. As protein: CASSLDGGNQPQHF.

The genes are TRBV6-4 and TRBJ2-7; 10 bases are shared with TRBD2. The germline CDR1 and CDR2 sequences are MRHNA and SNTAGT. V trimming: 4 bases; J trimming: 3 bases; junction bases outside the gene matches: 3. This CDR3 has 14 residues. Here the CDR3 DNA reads TGTGCCAGCAGTGTGGTAGCGGGGGGCTACGAGCAGTACTTC. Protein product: CASSVVAGGYEQYF.

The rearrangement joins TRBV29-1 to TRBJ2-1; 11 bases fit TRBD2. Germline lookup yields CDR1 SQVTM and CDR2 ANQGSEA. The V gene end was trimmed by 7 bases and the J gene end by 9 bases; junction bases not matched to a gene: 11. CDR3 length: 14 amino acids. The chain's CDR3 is CSARVAGGQGEQFF. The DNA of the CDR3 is TGCAGCGCCCGGGTAGCGGGGGGGCAGGGTGAGCAGTTCTTC.

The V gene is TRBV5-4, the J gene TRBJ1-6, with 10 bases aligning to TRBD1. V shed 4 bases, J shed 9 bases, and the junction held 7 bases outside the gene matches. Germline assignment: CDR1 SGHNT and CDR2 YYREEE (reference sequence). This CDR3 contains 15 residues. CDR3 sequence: CASSIRQGAFSPLHF. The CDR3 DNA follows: TGTGCCAGCAGCATTAGACAGGGGGCCTTTTCACCCCTCCACTTT.

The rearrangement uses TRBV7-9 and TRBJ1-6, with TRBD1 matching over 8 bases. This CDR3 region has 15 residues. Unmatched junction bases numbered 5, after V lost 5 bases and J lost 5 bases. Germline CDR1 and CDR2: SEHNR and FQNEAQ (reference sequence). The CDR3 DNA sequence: TGTGCCAGCAGCACGCGACAGGGGAATAATTCACCCCTCCACTTT. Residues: CASSTRQGNNSPLHF.

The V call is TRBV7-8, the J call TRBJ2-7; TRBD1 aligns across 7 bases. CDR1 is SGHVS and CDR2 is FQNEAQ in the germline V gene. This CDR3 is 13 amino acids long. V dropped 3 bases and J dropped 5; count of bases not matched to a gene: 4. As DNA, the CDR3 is TGTGCCAGCAGCTTTGACAGGGCGGACGAGCAGTACTTC. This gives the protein CASSFDRADEQYF.

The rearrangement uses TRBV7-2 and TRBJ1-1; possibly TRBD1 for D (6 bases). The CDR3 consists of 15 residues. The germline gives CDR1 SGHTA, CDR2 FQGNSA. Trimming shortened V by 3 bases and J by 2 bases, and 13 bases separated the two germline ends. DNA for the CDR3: TGTGCCAGCAGCTTTCAGGGGACACCTAACACTGAAGCTTTCTTT. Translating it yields CASSFQGTPNTEAFF. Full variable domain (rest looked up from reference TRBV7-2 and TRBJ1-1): GAGVSQSPSNKVTEKGKDVELRCDPISGHTALYWYRQSLGQGLEFLIYFQGNSAPDKSGLPSDRFSAERTGGSVSTLTIQRTQQEDSAVYLCASSFQGTPNTEAFFGQGTRLTVV.

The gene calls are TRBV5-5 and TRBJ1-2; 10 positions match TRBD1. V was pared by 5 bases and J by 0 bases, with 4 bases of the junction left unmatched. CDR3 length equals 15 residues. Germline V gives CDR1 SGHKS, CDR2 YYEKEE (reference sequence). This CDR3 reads CASRRDRGANYGYTF. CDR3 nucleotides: TGTGCCAGCAGGCGGGACAGGGGAGCTAACTATGGCTACACCTTC. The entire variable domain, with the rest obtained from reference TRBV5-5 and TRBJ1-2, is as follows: DAGVTQSPTHLIKTRGQQVTLRCSPISGHKSVSWYQQVLGQGPQFIFQYYEKEERGRGNFPDRFSARQFPNYSSELNVNALLLGDSALYLCASRRDRGANYGYTFGSGTRLTVV.

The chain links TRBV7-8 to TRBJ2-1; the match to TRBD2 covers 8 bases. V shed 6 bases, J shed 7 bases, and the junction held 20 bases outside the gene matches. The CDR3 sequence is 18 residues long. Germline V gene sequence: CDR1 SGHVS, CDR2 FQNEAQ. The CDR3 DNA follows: TGTGCCAGCAGATTGCCAACGGGAGGGGGGGGCCTAGGTAATGAGCAGTTCTTC. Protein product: CASRLPTGGGGLGNEQFF.

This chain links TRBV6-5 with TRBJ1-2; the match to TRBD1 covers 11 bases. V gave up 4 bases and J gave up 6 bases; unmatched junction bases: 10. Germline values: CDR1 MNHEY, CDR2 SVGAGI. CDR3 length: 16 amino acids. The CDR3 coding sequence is TGTGCCAGCAGTTTGCGGGACAGGGGGTTGGTAGATGGCTACACCTTC. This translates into CASSLRDRGLVDGYTF.

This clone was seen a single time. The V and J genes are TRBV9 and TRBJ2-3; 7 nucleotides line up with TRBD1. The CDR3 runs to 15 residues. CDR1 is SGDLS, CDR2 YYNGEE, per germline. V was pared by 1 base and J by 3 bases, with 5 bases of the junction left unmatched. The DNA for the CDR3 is TGTGCCAGCAGCGTAAGAGACAGGGCAACAGATACGCAGTATTTT. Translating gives CASSVRDRATDTQYF.

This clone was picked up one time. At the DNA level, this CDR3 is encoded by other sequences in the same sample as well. The CDR3 spells CASSLGLAGGQETQYF. As DNA, the CDR3 is TGTGCCAGCAGCTTGGGACTAGCGGGGGGTCAAGAGACCCAGTACTTC. This chain joins TRBV11-2 and TRBJ2-5; TRBD2 aligns across 15 bases. Germline V gives CDR1 SGHAT, CDR2 FQNNGV. This CDR3 is built from 16 residues. V trimming: 3 bases; J trimming: 2 bases; junction bases outside the gene matches: 1. The full variable domain, rest sourced from reference TRBV11-2 and TRBJ2-5, is EAGVAQSPRYKIIEKRQSVAFWCNPISGHATLYWYQQILGQGPKLLIQFQNNGVVDDSQLPKDRFSAERLKGVDSTLKIQPAKLEDSAVYLCASSLGLAGGQETQYFGPGTRLLVL.

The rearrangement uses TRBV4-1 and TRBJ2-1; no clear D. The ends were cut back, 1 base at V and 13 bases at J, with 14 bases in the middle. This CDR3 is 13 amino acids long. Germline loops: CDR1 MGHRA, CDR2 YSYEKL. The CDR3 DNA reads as TGCGCCAGCAGCCAAGTTAGTTTGCCGCGACAGTTCTTC. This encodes CASSQVSLPRQFF.

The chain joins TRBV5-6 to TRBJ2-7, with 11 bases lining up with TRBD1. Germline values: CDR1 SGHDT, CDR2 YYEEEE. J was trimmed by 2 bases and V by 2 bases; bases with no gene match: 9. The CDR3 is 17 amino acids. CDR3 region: CASSFTGQGEFAYEQYF. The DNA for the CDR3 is TGTGCCAGCAGCTTCACGGGACAGGGGGAATTTGCCTACGAGCAGTACTTC.

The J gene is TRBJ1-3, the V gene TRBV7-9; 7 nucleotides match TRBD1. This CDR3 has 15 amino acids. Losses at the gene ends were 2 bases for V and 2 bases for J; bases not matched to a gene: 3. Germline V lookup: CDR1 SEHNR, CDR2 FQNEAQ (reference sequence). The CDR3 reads CASSLSGTAGNTIYF. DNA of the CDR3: TGTGCCAGCAGCTTAAGTGGGACAGCTGGAAACACCATATATTTT.

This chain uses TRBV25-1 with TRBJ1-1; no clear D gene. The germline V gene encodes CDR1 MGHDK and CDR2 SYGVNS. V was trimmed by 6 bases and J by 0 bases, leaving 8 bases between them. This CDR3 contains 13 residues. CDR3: CASSRGLNTEAFF. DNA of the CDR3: TGTGCCAGCAGCCGGGGTCTGAACACTGAAGCTTTCTTT.

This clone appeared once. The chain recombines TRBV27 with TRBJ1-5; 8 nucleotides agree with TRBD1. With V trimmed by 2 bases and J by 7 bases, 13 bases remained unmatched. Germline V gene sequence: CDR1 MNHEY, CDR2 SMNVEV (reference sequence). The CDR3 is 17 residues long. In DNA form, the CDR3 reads TGTGCCAGCAGTTTAAATGCTCAGGGGGCTTCTCGGCAGCCCCAGCATTTT. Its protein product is CASSLNAQGASRQPQHF.